Below, one T cell receptor (beta chain) is given with its context. The sample is drawn from a study of cytomegalovirus exposure and HLA in healthy donors. CDR1 is LGHNA and CDR2 is YNFKEQ in the germline V gene. There are 14 residues in the CDR3. Between the trimmed V and J ends, which lost 3 bases and 4 bases, there was a span of 12 bases. The PCR had 60 Vbeta and 13 Jbeta primers. Measured with immunoSEQ multiplex PCR; TCRdb has only the in-frame clones, and not every one. Seen here are fewer than 200,000 clones, roughly 77% observed once, and the top ten hold 4% to 5.5%. The J gene is TRBJ1-1, the V gene TRBV4-2; D is unresolved. This TCR was sampled from a male donor in good health and CMV-seronegative. Sequencing used PBMCs. DNA of the CDR3: TGTGCCAGCAGCCATCAGGAACAGACCACTGAAGCTTTCTTT. This translates into CASSHQEQTTEAFF.